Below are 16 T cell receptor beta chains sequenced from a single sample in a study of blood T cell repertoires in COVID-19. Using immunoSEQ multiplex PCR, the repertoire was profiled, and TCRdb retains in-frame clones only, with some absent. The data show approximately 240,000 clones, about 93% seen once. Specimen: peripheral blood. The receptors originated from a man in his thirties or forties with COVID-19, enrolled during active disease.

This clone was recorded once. The chain's CDR3 is CASSIVSGGNEQFF. CDR3 DNA sequence: TGTGCCAGTAGTATAGTGTCGGGGGGCAATGAGCAGTTCTTC. The genes are TRBV19 and TRBJ2-1, with TRBD2 matching over 7 bases. Trimming at V came to 1 base and at J to 6 bases, leaving 3 bases not matched to a gene. Germline CDR1 LNHDA, CDR2 SQIVND (reference sequence). This CDR3 contains 14 residues. Filled out from reference TRBV19 and TRBJ2-1, the complete variable domain reads DGGITQSPKYLFRKEGQNVTLSCEQNLNHDAMYWYRQDPGQGLRLIYYSQIVNDFQKGDIAEGYSVSREKKESFPLTVTSAQKNPTAFYLCASSIVSGGNEQFFGPGTRLTVL.

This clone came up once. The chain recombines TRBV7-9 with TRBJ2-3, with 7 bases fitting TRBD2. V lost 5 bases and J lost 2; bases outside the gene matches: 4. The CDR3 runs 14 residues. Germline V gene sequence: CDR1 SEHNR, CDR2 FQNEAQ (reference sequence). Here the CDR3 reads CASSPGTITDTQYF. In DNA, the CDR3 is TGTGCCAGCAGCCCGGGGACTATCACAGATACGCAGTATTTT.

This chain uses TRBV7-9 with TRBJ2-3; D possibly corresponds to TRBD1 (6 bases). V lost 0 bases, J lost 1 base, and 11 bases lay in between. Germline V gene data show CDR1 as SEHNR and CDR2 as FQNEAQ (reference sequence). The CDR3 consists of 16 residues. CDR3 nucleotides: TGTGCCAGCAGCTTAGCCGGGACACTGGGCACAGATACGCAGTATTTT. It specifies CASSLAGTLGTDTQYF.

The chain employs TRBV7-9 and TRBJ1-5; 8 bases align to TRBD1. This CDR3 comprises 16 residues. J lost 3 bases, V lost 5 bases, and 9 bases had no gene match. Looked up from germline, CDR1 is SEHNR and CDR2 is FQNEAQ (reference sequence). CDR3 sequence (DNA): TGTGCCAGCAGCCAAACCGGACAGGGTAACAATCAGCCCCAGCATTTT. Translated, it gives CASSQTGQGNNQPQHF.

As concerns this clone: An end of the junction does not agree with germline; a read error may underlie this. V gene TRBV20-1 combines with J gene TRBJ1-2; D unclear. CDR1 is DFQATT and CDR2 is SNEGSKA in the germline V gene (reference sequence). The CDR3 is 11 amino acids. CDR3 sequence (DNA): TGCAGTGCTAGTATCTATTCTACTTTCCCATTC. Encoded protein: CSASIYSTFPF.

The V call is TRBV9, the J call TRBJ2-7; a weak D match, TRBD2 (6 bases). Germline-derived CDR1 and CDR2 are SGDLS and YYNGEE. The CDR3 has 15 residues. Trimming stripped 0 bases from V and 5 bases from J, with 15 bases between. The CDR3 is CASSVGGDDLHEQYF. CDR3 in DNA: TGTGCCAGCAGCGTAGGGGGGGACGACCTCCACGAGCAGTACTTC.

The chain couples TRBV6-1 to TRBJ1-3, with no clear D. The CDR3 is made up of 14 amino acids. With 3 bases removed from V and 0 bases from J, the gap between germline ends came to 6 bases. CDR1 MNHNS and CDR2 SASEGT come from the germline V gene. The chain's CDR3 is CASSDQISGNTIYF. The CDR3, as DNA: TGTGCCAGCAGTGATCAGATCTCTGGAAACACCATATATTTT.

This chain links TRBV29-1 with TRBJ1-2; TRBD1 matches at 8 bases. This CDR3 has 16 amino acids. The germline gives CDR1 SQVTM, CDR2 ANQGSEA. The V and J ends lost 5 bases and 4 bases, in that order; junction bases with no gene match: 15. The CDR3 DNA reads TGCAGCGTTAACCCCAAGGGGGGACAGGCTTCCTATGGCTACACCTTC. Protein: CSVNPKGGQASYGYTF.

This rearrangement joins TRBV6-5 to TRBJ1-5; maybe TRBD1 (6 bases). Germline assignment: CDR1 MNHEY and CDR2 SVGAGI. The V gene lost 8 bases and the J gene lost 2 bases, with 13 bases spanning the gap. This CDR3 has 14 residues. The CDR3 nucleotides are TGTGCCAGCTTACAGGGAGCGGGCAATCAGCCCCAGCATTTT. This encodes CASLQGAGNQPQHF.

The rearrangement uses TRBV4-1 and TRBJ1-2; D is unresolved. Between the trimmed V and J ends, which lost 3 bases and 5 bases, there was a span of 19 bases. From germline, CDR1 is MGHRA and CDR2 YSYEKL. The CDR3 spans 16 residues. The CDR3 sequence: CASSQVKVEREYGYTF. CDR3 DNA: TGCGCCAGCAGCCAGGTCAAGGTCGAGAGGGAATATGGCTACACCTTC.

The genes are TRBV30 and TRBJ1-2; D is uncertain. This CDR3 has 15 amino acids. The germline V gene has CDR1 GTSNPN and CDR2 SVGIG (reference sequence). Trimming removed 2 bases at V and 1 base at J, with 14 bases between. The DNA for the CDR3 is TGTGCCTGGAGTCGACGGGGTGGTGATAACTATGGCTACACCTTC. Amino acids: CAWSRRGGDNYGYTF.

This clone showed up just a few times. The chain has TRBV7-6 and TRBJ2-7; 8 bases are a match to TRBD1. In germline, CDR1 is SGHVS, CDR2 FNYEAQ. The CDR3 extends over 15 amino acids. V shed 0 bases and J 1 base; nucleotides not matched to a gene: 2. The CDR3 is CASSLAQGGSYEQYF. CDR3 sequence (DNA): TGTGCCAGCAGCTTAGCACAGGGGGGATCCTACGAGCAGTACTTC.

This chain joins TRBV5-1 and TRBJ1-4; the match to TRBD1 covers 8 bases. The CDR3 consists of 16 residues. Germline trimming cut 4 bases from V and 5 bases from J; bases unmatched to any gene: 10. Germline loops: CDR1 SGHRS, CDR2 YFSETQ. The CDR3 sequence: CASSGSQQGGNEKLFF. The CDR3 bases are TGCGCCAGCAGCGGAAGCCAACAGGGGGGAAATGAAAAACTGTTTTTT. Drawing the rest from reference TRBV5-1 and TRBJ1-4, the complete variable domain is KAGVTQTPRYLIKTRGQQVTLSCSPISGHRSVSWYQQTPGQGLQFLFEYFSETQRNKGNFPGRFSGRQFSNSRSEMNVSTLELGDSALYLCASSGSQQGGNEKLFFGSGTQLSVL.

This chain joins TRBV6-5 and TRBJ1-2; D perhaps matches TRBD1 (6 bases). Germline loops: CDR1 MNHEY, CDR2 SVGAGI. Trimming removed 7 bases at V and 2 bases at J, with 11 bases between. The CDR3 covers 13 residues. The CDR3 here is CASTPGQNYGYTF. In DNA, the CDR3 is TGTGCCAGCACTCCAGGACAGAACTATGGCTACACCTTC.

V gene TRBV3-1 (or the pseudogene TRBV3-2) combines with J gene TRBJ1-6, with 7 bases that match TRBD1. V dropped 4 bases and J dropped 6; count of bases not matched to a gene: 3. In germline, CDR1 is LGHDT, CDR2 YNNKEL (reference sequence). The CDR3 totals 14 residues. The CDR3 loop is CASSPGQFNSPLHF. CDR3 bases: TGTGCCAGCAGCCCGGGACAGTTTAATTCACCCCTCCACTTT.

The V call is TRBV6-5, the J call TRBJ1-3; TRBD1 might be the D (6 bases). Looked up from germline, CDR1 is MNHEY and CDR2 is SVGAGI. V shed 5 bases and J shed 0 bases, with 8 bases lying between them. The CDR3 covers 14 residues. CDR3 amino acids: CASSPGHSGNTIYF. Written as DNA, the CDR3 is TGTGCCAGCAGTCCGGGACACTCTGGAAACACCATATATTTT.